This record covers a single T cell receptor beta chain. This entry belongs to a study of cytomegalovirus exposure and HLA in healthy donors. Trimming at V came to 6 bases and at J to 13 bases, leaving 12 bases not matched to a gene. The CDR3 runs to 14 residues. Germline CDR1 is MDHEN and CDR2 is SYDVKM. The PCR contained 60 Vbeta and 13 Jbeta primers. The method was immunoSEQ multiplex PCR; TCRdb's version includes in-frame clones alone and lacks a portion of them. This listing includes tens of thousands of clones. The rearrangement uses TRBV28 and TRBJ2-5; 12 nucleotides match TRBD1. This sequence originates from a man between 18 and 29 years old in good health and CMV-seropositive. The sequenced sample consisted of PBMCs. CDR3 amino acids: CASRRGTGGDVPYF. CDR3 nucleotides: TGTGCCAGCAGACGAGGGACAGGGGGCGATGTCCCGTACTTC.